The 23 T cell receptor beta chains below were found in one sample sequenced in a study of blood T cell repertoires in COVID-19. This table comes from immunoSEQ multiplex PCR, and its TCRdb copy is limited to in-frame clones, with some not included. The repertoire has 180,000 or so clones, 90% of them found once; the top ten carry roughly 0.6%. Sequenced material: peripheral blood. Receptor source: a man aged 50 to 60 with acute or convalescent COVID-19.

V is TRBV6-2 or TRBV6-3 and J is TRBJ2-1, with D perhaps matching TRBD2 (6 bases). CDR3 length equals 17 residues. The germline V gene encodes CDR1 MNHEY and CDR2 SVGEGT. V gave up 0 bases and J gave up 0 bases, with 12 bases separating them. The CDR3: CASSYSLGGSSYNEQFF. The DNA of the CDR3 is TGTGCCAGCAGTTACTCACTGGGAGGCAGCTCCTACAATGAGCAGTTCTTC.

This clone occurred once. The rearrangement links TRBV2 to TRBJ1-2; D possibly corresponds to TRBD1 (5 bases). Germline V gives CDR1 SNHLY, CDR2 FYNNEI. The CDR3 covers 18 residues. V was trimmed by 3 bases and J by 3 bases, leaving 23 bases between them. CDR3 protein: CASSELVGLGLRDYGYTF. Written as DNA, the CDR3 is TGTGCCAGCAGTGAGCTAGTGGGATTGGGACTAAGGGACTATGGCTACACCTTC.

This chain joins TRBV30 and TRBJ2-5, with TRBD2 as a possible D gene (6 bases). This CDR3 contains 13 residues. V was shortened by 0 bases and J by 6 bases, with 11 bases between the two germline ends. Germline assignment: CDR1 GTSNPN and CDR2 SVGIG (reference sequence). CDR3 bases: TGTGCCTGGAGTGTTATGGAGGGGCAGACCCAGTACTTC. Protein: CAWSVMEGQTQYF.

This chain links TRBV6-5 with TRBJ2-7; TRBD1 aligns across 9 bases. The CDR3 has 13 residues. V lost 5 bases and J lost 6; bases outside the gene matches: 5. Per germline, CDR1 MNHEY and CDR2 SVGAGI. The DNA of the CDR3 is TGTGCCAGCAGTCGGGACAGGGAGGGCGAGCAGTACTTC. This translates into CASSRDREGEQYF.

This clone was counted a single time. The chain combines TRBV9 with TRBJ1-6, with D tentatively TRBD1 (6 bases). The CDR3 sequence is 16 residues long. Germline CDR1 and CDR2: SGDLS and YYNGEE. Trimming took off 0 bases at V and 7 bases at J, with 14 bases between the two ends. CDR3 nucleotides: TGTGCCAGCAGCGTAGACAGCCCCAGGGGAAATTCACCCCTCCACTTT. This translates into CASSVDSPRGNSPLHF.

The CDR3 region is CASSQVWSGGGTDTQYF. The CDR3 bases are TGCGCCAGCAGCCAAGTTTGGAGCGGGGGGGGCACAGATACGCAGTATTTT. This rearrangement joins TRBV4-3 to TRBJ2-3; TRBD2 matches 10 bases. The junction had 5 bases not matched to a gene; V was cut back by 1 base and J by 1 base. Germline V lookup: CDR1 LGHNA, CDR2 YSLEER. CDR3 length: 17 residues.

The CDR3 loop reads CASSPLLNEKLFF. The CDR3 DNA follows: TGTGCCAGCAGTCCACTTCTTAATGAAAAACTGTTTTTT. This chain links TRBV6-5 with TRBJ1-4; D ambiguous. Trimming removed 5 bases from V and 4 bases from J, with 8 bases in between. The length of the CDR3 is 13 residues. The germline V gene has CDR1 MNHEY and CDR2 SVGAGI.

The CDR3 coding sequence is TGCGCCACCCTAGGGGTTTATAATGAAAAACTGTTTTTT. The encoded protein is CATLGVYNEKLFF. The chain has TRBV10-2 and TRBJ1-4; a weak D match, TRBD1 (5 bases). Germline V CDR1 and CDR2: WSHSY, SAAADI. This CDR3 has 13 residues. The V end lost 10 bases, the J end lost 4 bases, and 13 bases lay between the germline ends.

V gene TRBV18 combines with J gene TRBJ2-3; TRBD2 aligns across 10 bases. This CDR3 is 16 amino acids long. Trimming took 3 bases from V and 2 from J; bases not matched to a gene: 5. Germline CDR1 KGHSH, CDR2 LQKENI. The CDR3 DNA sequence: TGTGCCAGCTCACCCTTCCTAGCGGGAGACACAGATACGCAGTATTTT. As protein: CASSPFLAGDTDTQYF.

The rearrangement joins TRBV6-1 to TRBJ1-1; tentatively, D is TRBD1 (5 bases). CDR3 length equals 16 residues. From germline, CDR1 is MNHNS and CDR2 SASEGT. V gave up 2 bases and J gave up 5 bases, with 18 bases separating them. DNA for the CDR3: TGTGCCAGCAGTGAATGGTTGGGGGGGGTCAGGACTGAAGCTTTCTTT. It is translated as CASSEWLGGVRTEAFF.

The rearrangement links TRBV4-1 to TRBJ1-2; D is unresolved. CDR1 MGHRA and CDR2 YSYEKL come from the germline V gene. The CDR3 is 15 residues long. The ends were cut back, 3 bases at V and 4 bases at J, with 15 bases in the middle. CDR3: CASSQQDLPVYGYTF. CDR3 nucleotide sequence: TGCGCCAGCAGCCAGCAAGATCTGCCGGTCTATGGCTACACCTTC.

Only one count was recorded for this clone. This sequence joins TRBV5-1 and TRBJ1-1; D not resolved. Germline values: CDR1 SGHRS, CDR2 YFSETQ. This CDR3 comprises 14 residues. Trimming removed 2 bases from V and 1 base from J, with 9 bases in between. The CDR3 reads CASSFTQTNTEAFF. In DNA, the CDR3 is TGCGCCAGCAGCTTTACACAAACGAACACTGAAGCTTTCTTT.

This clone was seen only once. The chain employs TRBV30 and TRBJ1-2, with TRBD1 matching 9 bases. Germline V gene sequence: CDR1 GTSNPN, CDR2 SVGIG (reference sequence). There are 14 residues in the CDR3. Trimming took 2 bases from V and 7 from J; bases not matched to a gene: 8. The CDR3 is CAWSPWTGEGGYTF. In nucleotides, the CDR3 is TGTGCCTGGAGTCCTTGGACAGGGGAGGGTGGCTACACCTTC.

The chain links TRBV5-1 to TRBJ2-3; 9 bases align to TRBD1. Germline CDR1 reads SGHRS; CDR2 reads YFSETQ. Unmatched junction bases numbered 7, after V lost 4 bases and J lost 4 bases. This CDR3 region has 15 residues. CDR3 DNA: TGCGCCAGCAGCCCGACAGGGGGTCTGTCAGATACGCAGTATTTT. This codes for CASSPTGGLSDTQYF.

Written as DNA, the CDR3 is TGTGCCAGTAGTATGGCCCCAGAACAAGAGACCCAGTACTTC. Its protein is CASSMAPEQETQYF. The V and J genes are TRBV19 and TRBJ2-5, with no clear D. V was pared by 3 bases and J by 2 bases, with 10 bases between. The V gene's germline CDR1 is LNHDA and CDR2 SQIVND (reference sequence). The CDR3 is 14 amino acids. The full variable domain, its missing parts supplied by reference TRBV19 and TRBJ2-5, is DGGITQSPKYLFRKEGQNVTLSCEQNLNHDAMYWYRQDPGQGLRLIYYSQIVNDFQKGDIAEGYSVSREKKESFPLTVTSAQKNPTAFYLCASSMAPEQETQYFGPGTRLLVL.

The rearrangement joins TRBV7-7 to TRBJ2-5; 13 nucleotides agree with TRBD2. The CDR3 covers 16 residues. V lost 5 bases, J lost 3 bases, and 6 bases stayed unmatched. Germline lookup yields CDR1 SSHAT and CDR2 FNYEAQ (reference sequence). CDR3 protein: CASSAGLAGVEETQYF. The CDR3, as DNA: TGTGCCAGCAGCGCAGGACTAGCGGGAGTAGAAGAGACCCAGTACTTC.

The genes are TRBV6-2 or TRBV6-3 and TRBJ2-1; 7 positions match TRBD2. This CDR3 spans 14 amino acids. V was pared by 6 bases and J by 7 bases, with 9 bases of the junction left unmatched. The germline CDR1 and CDR2 sequences are MNHEY and SVGEGT. CDR3 protein: CASRPSGSRNEQFF. CDR3 DNA sequence: TGTGCCAGCAGACCTAGCGGTTCTCGGAATGAGCAGTTCTTC.

This clone showed up just a few times. This rearrangement joins TRBV4-2 to TRBJ2-2; 7 positions agree with TRBD1. V gave up 2 bases and J gave up 0 bases; unmatched junction bases: 3. The CDR3 totals 16 residues. Germline values: CDR1 LGHNA, CDR2 YNFKEQ. The CDR3 coding sequence is TGTGCCAGCAGCCAAAGCGGACAGGCGAACACCGGGGAGCTGTTTTTT. It yields the protein CASSQSGQANTGELFF.

J is TRBJ2-7 and V is TRBV6-5, with D perhaps matching TRBD1 (6 bases). This CDR3 contains 14 residues. V gave up 2 bases and J gave up 1 base, with 9 bases separating them. The germline CDR1 and CDR2 sequences are MNHEY and SVGAGI. The CDR3 nucleotides read TGTGCCAGCAGTTACGAACAGGGATCCTACGAGCAGTACTTC. Translating gives CASSYEQGSYEQYF.

This chain links TRBV19 with TRBJ1-6; D remains unclear. Trimming pared 6 bases from V and 8 bases from J, leaving 11 bases between. The CDR3 length is 13 residues. The V gene's germline CDR1 is LNHDA and CDR2 SQIVND (reference sequence). CDR3 sequence: CASSDTQDSPLHF. As DNA, the CDR3 is TGTGCCAGTAGCGACACACAAGATTCACCCCTCCACTTT.

The chain links TRBV7-9 to TRBJ2-3; 9 nucleotides agree with TRBD2. V dropped 5 bases and J dropped 1; count of bases not matched to a gene: 10. This CDR3 region has 17 residues. CDR1 SEHNR and CDR2 FQNEAQ come from the germline V gene (reference sequence). The chain's CDR3 is CASSLNRERGGTDTQYF. The CDR3 nucleotides are TGTGCCAGCAGCCTAAACAGGGAGCGGGGGGGCACAGATACGCAGTATTTT.

This sequence joins TRBV6-4 and TRBJ2-1; 9 bases are a match to TRBD2. The CDR3 loop spans 15 amino acids. Germline trimming cut 4 bases from V and 8 bases from J; bases unmatched to any gene: 9. CDR1 and CDR2 (germline): MRHNA, SNTAGT. CDR3: CASSVWASGDYEQFF. In DNA, the CDR3 is TGTGCCAGCAGTGTTTGGGCTAGCGGGGACTATGAGCAGTTCTTC.

The chain joins TRBV5-4 to TRBJ2-1, with TRBD1 as a possible D gene (6 bases). Germline CDR1 reads SGHNT; CDR2 reads YYREEE (reference sequence). The CDR3 has 17 amino acids. V was trimmed by 3 bases and J by 4 bases, leaving 20 bases between them. The CDR3 region has the DNA TGTGCCAGCAGCTCAAACAGAGGACAGACCACGTACAATGAGCAGTTCTTC. Translated: CASSSNRGQTTYNEQFF.